The 32 T cell receptor beta chains reported below all come from one sample, sequenced in a study of OX40 agonist ivuxolimab in advanced cancers. Assay: immunoSEQ multiplex PCR; the TCRdb copy retains only in-frame clones and omits some. The sample has about 35,000 clones, 65% to 80% seen once. This material consisted of CD4+ or CD8+ T cells sorted from blood, taken in a trial of the OX40 agonist ivuxolimab. The receptors come from an adult with an advanced solid tumor such as melanoma, head and neck, liver or kidney cancer.

This clone was detected once. The chain employs TRBV5-8 and TRBJ1-3, with D possibly TRBD1 on 6 matching bases. Trimming pared 4 bases from V and 1 base from J, leaving 12 bases between. Germline CDR1 reads SGHTS; CDR2 reads YDEGEE. This CDR3 contains 15 residues. The CDR3 bases are TGTGCCAGCAGCGGGGGCAGGGGTTCTGGAAACACCATATATTTT. Its translation: CASSGGRGSGNTIYF.

V gene TRBV18 combines with J gene TRBJ2-3, with 11 positions matching TRBD2. Germline V gives CDR1 KGHSH, CDR2 LQKENI. CDR3 length: 15 residues. V lost 3 bases, J lost 8 bases, and 7 bases stayed unmatched. As DNA, the CDR3 is TGTGCCAGCTCACCCGAGACTAGCGGGATAGGTACGCAGTATTTT. Translating gives CASSPETSGIGTQYF.

In the case of this clone: The same CDR3 arises from other DNA sequences in this sample as well. The CDR3 bases are TGTGCCAGCAGCTTAGATCGAGATCAGCCCCAGCATTTT. It specifies CASSLDRDQPQHF. This chain links TRBV11-2 with TRBJ1-5; D unresolved. The V gene lost 0 bases and the J gene lost 5 bases, with 5 bases spanning the gap. CDR1 is SGHAT, CDR2 FQNNGV, per germline. The CDR3 has 13 amino acids.

DNA of the CDR3: TGTGCCAGCAGCTTATCAGGGGGCACCGGGGAGCTGTTTTTT. Translated, it gives CASSLSGGTGELFF. The gene calls are TRBV7-9 and TRBJ2-2, with TRBD1 matching 7 bases. The ends lost 2 bases at V and 4 bases at J; junction bases unmatched: 1. The CDR3 spans 14 residues. The germline gives CDR1 SEHNR, CDR2 FQNEAQ (reference sequence).

The J gene is TRBJ2-3, the V gene TRBV18; D gene ambiguous. Germline CDR1 and CDR2: KGHSH and LQKENI. This CDR3 contains 13 residues. Trimming stripped 4 bases from V and 2 bases from J, with 7 bases between. CDR3 sequence reads: CASSRVTTDTQYF. Here the CDR3 DNA reads TGTGCCAGCTCACGGGTAACCACAGATACGCAGTATTTT.

This rearrangement joins TRBV11-2 to TRBJ2-4; possible D gene TRBD2, 5 bases. Trimming took off 3 bases at V and 13 bases at J, with 16 bases between the two ends. The V gene's germline CDR1 is SGHAT and CDR2 FQNNGV. The CDR3 is 13 amino acids. The CDR3 spells CASSFPRPGSQYF. The DNA for the CDR3 is TGTGCCAGCAGCTTCCCTCGTCCGGGGTCCCAGTACTTC.

The rearrangement links TRBV2 to TRBJ1-1; D possibly corresponds to TRBD1 (6 bases). The CDR3 is 14 amino acids. CDR1 and CDR2 from the germline V gene are SNHLY and FYNNEI. Trimming shortened V by 4 bases and J by 0 bases, and 9 bases separated the two germline ends. The CDR3 DNA follows: TGTGCCAGCAGTGTGACAGGCATGAACACTGAAGCTTTCTTT. Protein product: CASSVTGMNTEAFF.

This sequence joins TRBV6-1 and TRBJ2-7; 8 positions agree with TRBD1. V was pared by 4 bases and J by 0 bases, with 5 bases of the junction left unmatched. The CDR3 spans 15 residues. Germline V gene data show CDR1 as MNHNS and CDR2 as SASEGT. Written as DNA, the CDR3 is TGTGCCAGCAGTGTTCAAACAGGGGGCTCCTACGAGCAGTACTTC. This codes for CASSVQTGGSYEQYF.

The V gene is TRBV7-2, the J gene TRBJ2-2, with TRBD1 as a possible D gene (5 bases). With 3 bases removed from V and 1 base from J, the gap between germline ends came to 6 bases. Germline V gives CDR1 SGHTA, CDR2 FQGNSA. The CDR3 spans 14 residues. The CDR3 loop is CASSFDRNTGELFF. CDR3 coding DNA: TGTGCCAGCAGCTTTGACAGGAACACCGGGGAGCTGTTTTTT.

The chain combines TRBV11-2 with TRBJ1-3; TRBD1 might be the D (5 bases). Germline-derived CDR1 and CDR2 are SGHAT and FQNNGV. The V and J ends lost 5 bases and 0 bases respectively, with 11 bases between them. This CDR3 is built from 15 residues. The CDR3 protein is CASSRDLSSGNTIYF. The CDR3 region has the DNA TGTGCCAGCAGCCGGGACCTAAGCTCTGGAAACACCATATATTTT.

V gene TRBV27 combines with J gene TRBJ1-5; possibly TRBD1 for D (5 bases). The V end lost 2 bases, the J end lost 7 bases, and 12 bases lay between the germline ends. This CDR3 spans 14 amino acids. CDR1 is MNHEY, CDR2 SMNVEV, per germline (reference sequence). The CDR3, as DNA: TGTGCCAGCAGTTTACCGGGGGTCGGGCAGCCCCAGCATTTT. Encoded protein: CASSLPGVGQPQHF.

This chain links TRBV5-5 with TRBJ1-2; 7 nucleotides line up with TRBD1. CDR1 is SGHKS and CDR2 is YYEKEE in the germline V gene (reference sequence). V lost 0 bases, J lost 0 bases, and 2 bases stayed unmatched. CDR3 size: 15 residues. CDR3 amino acids: CASSLVTGANYGYTF. Here the CDR3 DNA reads TGTGCCAGCAGCTTGGTCACAGGGGCTAACTATGGCTACACCTTC.

J is TRBJ1-1 and V is TRBV29-1, with unresolved D. This CDR3 has 12 amino acids. Per the germline V gene, CDR1 is SQVTM and CDR2 is ANQGSEA. Trimming cost V 6 bases and J 5 bases, with 13 bases left between them. CDR3 nucleotide sequence: TGCAGCGTGGAAATCTTGGGGACTGAAGCTTTCTTT. Translated: CSVEILGTEAFF.

This rearrangement joins TRBV9 to TRBJ1-4; D remains ambiguous. The V end lost 0 bases, the J end lost 0 bases, and 6 bases lay between the germline ends. The CDR3 is made up of 15 amino acids. The V gene's germline CDR1 is SGDLS and CDR2 YYNGEE. In DNA form, the CDR3 reads TGTGCCAGCAGCGTAGGGGCCGCAACTAATGAAAAACTGTTTTTT. Its translation is CASSVGAATNEKLFF.

The chain carries TRBV5-4 and TRBJ1-6; tentative D call: TRBD1 (5 bases). The germline gives CDR1 SGHNT, CDR2 YYREEE (reference sequence). The CDR3 totals 14 residues. V lost 4 bases, J lost 6 bases, and 11 bases lay in between. CDR3 bases: TGTGCCAGCAGCCCCGGGACGTTTAATTCACCCCTCCACTTT. Translation gives CASSPGTFNSPLHF.

The CDR3 spells CASLLAGETQYF. The CDR3 nucleotides are TGTGCCAGTCTTTTAGCGGGGGAGACCCAGTACTTC. The genes are TRBV2 and TRBJ2-5; 8 bases are shared with TRBD2. V was clipped by 9 bases and J by 5 bases; unmatched bases: 5. Germline assignment: CDR1 SNHLY and CDR2 FYNNEI. The CDR3 loop spans 12 amino acids.

V gene TRBV7-6 combines with J gene TRBJ2-5; D remains unclear. The length of the CDR3 is 14 residues. CDR1 SGHVS and CDR2 FNYEAQ come from the germline V gene. Between the trimmed V and J ends, which lost 1 base and 0 bases, there was a span of 6 bases. The CDR3 region has the DNA TGTGCCAGCAGCTTAGGTGCCAACCAAGAGACCCAGTACTTC. The encoded protein is CASSLGANQETQYF.

The V call is TRBV27, the J call TRBJ2-4; TRBD1 aligns across 8 bases. Germline CDR1 MNHEY, CDR2 SMNVEV (reference sequence). This CDR3 comprises 16 residues. J lost 3 bases, V lost 7 bases, and 11 bases had no gene match. CDR3 region: CASTQPGQGNKNIQYF. The CDR3 DNA reads as TGTGCCAGCACCCAACCTGGACAGGGAAACAAAAACATTCAGTACTTC.

The CDR3 DNA reads as TGTGCCAGCAGCCTCAACAGGAATGAGCAGTTCTTC. Its translation is CASSLNRNEQFF. The V call is TRBV7-2, the J call TRBJ2-1; D might be TRBD1 (5 bases). Looked up from germline, CDR1 is SGHTA and CDR2 is FQGNSA. V was clipped by 5 bases and J by 7 bases, with 9 bases between them. This CDR3 contains 12 residues.

The CDR3 spells CASTRIGDSEQYV. As DNA, the CDR3 is TGTGCCAGCACCCGAATAGGAGATTCCGAGCAGTACGTC. The rearrangement links TRBV5-5 to TRBJ2-7; D gene uncertain. The CDR3 has 13 amino acids. Looked up from germline, CDR1 is SGHKS and CDR2 is YYEKEE (reference sequence). Trimming cost V 6 bases and J 6 bases, with 16 bases left between them.

The rearrangement uses TRBV28 and TRBJ2-6; perhaps D is TRBD1 or TRBD2 (5 bases each). The CDR3 contains 18 residues. Germline lookup yields CDR1 MDHEN and CDR2 SYDVKM. V lost 5 bases to trimming and J lost 4 bases, with 21 bases between them. The CDR3 DNA reads TGTGCCAGCAGTAGGGCAGGGAGAGAGGGTTACGGGGCCAACGTCCTGACTTTC. This codes for CASSRAGREGYGANVLTF.

The gene calls are TRBV6-5 and TRBJ2-7; D not resolved. Germline V gene sequence: CDR1 MNHEY, CDR2 SVGAGI. Trimming took 6 bases from V and 8 from J, leaving 14 bases between them. The CDR3 contains 12 residues. For the CDR3, the DNA is TGTGCCAGCAGCTCCGATCCCAGGAAGCAGTACTTC. This sequence encodes CASSSDPRKQYF.

The CDR3 DNA reads TGTGCCAGCAGTTACTCGATACACGAACGGAGAGGGGGCTACACCTTC. Amino acid sequence: CASSYSIHERRGGYTF. This chain connects TRBV6-5 to TRBJ1-2, with D unresolved. Per germline, CDR1 MNHEY and CDR2 SVGAGI. The CDR3 covers 16 residues. The V gene lost 0 bases and the J gene lost 8 bases, with 19 bases spanning the gap.

The genes are TRBV7-7 and TRBJ2-3; no clear D gene. The CDR3 is made up of 13 amino acids. Germline CDR1 and CDR2: SSHAT and FNYEAQ (reference sequence). V lost 2 bases to trimming and J lost 5 bases, with 8 bases between them. The CDR3 DNA is TGTGCCAGCAGCTTATTAATGCAAGATACGCAGTATTTT. Protein product: CASSLLMQDTQYF.

The chain recombines TRBV10-1 with TRBJ1-2; D unclear. The CDR3 is 16 amino acids. From germline, CDR1 is WNHNN and CDR2 SYGVQD (reference sequence). Trimming took off 0 bases at V and 5 bases at J, with 16 bases between the two ends. This chain's CDR3 is CASSESADPLAYGYTF. The DNA for the CDR3 is TGCGCCAGCAGTGAGTCGGCAGACCCTTTGGCTTATGGCTACACCTTC.

V is TRBV12-5 and J is TRBJ1-2; 9 bases align to TRBD1. The V segment lost 1 base and the J segment 6 bases; nucleotides outside the gene matches: 18. There are 19 residues in the CDR3. CDR1 is LGHNT and CDR2 is FRNRAP in the germline V gene. CDR3 bases: TGTGCTAGTGGTTTGGAAATTGCCGGGACAGGGACTTCCTTCGATGGCTACACCTTC. Its translation is CASGLEIAGTGTSFDGYTF.

This clone turned up a few times. The chain employs TRBV11-3 and TRBJ2-1; D might be TRBD1 or TRBD2, each matching 6 bases. The V and J ends lost 3 bases and 15 bases respectively, with 18 bases between them. Germline assignment: CDR1 SGHNT and CDR2 YENEEA. There are 13 residues in the CDR3. CDR3 protein: CASSLPGARSPFF. Written as DNA, the CDR3 is TGTGCCAGCAGCTTGCCGGGGGCCCGATCGCCGTTCTTC.

The CDR3 DNA is TGTGCCAGCAGTTTAGTTGGGCTTAGCTCCTACGAGCAGTACTTC. This codes for CASSLVGLSSYEQYF. This sequence joins TRBV27 and TRBJ2-5; D remains unclear. The DNA end is more similar to TRBJ2-7, so the J call may be wrong. The CDR3 runs to 15 residues. CDR1 and CDR2 from the germline V gene are MNHEY and SMNVEV (reference sequence).

This chain links TRBV11-2 with TRBJ2-4; D is uncertain. CDR1 SGHAT and CDR2 FQNNGV come from the germline V gene. The V end was cut by 2 bases, the J end by 10 bases, with 15 bases between. The length of the CDR3 is 14 residues. This CDR3 reads CASSLFRAEEIQYF. The CDR3 DNA reads as TGTGCCAGCAGCTTATTTCGGGCCGAGGAGATTCAGTACTTC.

The chain carries TRBV6-5 and TRBJ1-4; TRBD1 agrees at 8 bases. This CDR3 region has 15 residues. The V gene's germline CDR1 is MNHEY and CDR2 SVGAGI. The V segment lost 0 bases and the J segment 5 bases; nucleotides outside the gene matches: 2. Here the CDR3 reads CASSYSGQANEKLFF. The CDR3 nucleotides are TGTGCCAGCAGTTACTCGGGACAGGCAAATGAAAAACTGTTTTTT.

V gene TRBV5-4 combines with J gene TRBJ2-2; weak D call: TRBD1 (5 bases). The germline V gene has CDR1 SGHNT and CDR2 YYREEE (reference sequence). CDR3 size: 14 residues. V was cut by 1 base and J by 5 bases, with 9 bases left in between. CDR3 DNA: TGTGCCAGCAGCTTGCCAGGGAAAACCGGGGAGCTGTTTTTT. Translation: CASSLPGKTGELFF.

This clone has a single count. This chain uses TRBV14 with TRBJ2-3, with D perhaps TRBD2 (5 bases). The CDR3 has 16 amino acids. The germline V and J ends were trimmed by 1 base and 0 bases, with 11 bases remaining between them. CDR1 and CDR2 from the germline V gene are SGHDN and FVKESK. The CDR3 sequence is CASSQVGGGSTDTQYF. The CDR3 nucleotides read TGTGCCAGCAGCCAAGTTGGAGGTGGTAGCACAGATACGCAGTATTTT.